What follows are 13 T cell receptor beta chains derived from one specimen sequenced in a study of blood T cell repertoires in COVID-19. Produced via immunoSEQ multiplex PCR; TCRdb's table is partial and in-frame only. The table lists around 220,000 clones, around 88% of them singletons. Sequencing was done on a sample of peripheral blood. The receptor source for this set is a man between 18 and 35 years old with active or convalescent COVID-19.

The V gene is TRBV19, the J gene TRBJ1-5; D possibly corresponds to TRBD1 (5 bases). The CDR3 totals 14 residues. V dropped 8 bases and J dropped 5 bases, with 16 bases sitting between them. CDR1 is LNHDA and CDR2 is SQIVND in the germline V gene (reference sequence). The CDR3 loop is CASAYGATYQPQHF. The CDR3, as DNA: TGTGCCAGTGCCTATGGGGCCACGTATCAGCCCCAGCATTTT.

V is TRBV12-5 and J is TRBJ1-1; D is unclear. V was clipped by 6 bases and J by 3 bases, with 14 bases between them. Germline-derived CDR1 and CDR2 are LGHNT and FRNRAP. The CDR3 consists of 14 residues. CDR3 DNA: TGTGCTAGTGGATTCAGCCAGGTGCACACTGAAGCTTTCTTT. As protein: CASGFSQVHTEAFF. Looking up the rest from reference TRBV12-5 and TRBJ1-1 gives the full variable domain: DARVTQTPRHKVTEMGQEVTMRCQPILGHNTVFWYRQTMMQGLELLAYFRNRAPLDDSGMPKDRFSAEMPDATLATLKIQPSEPRDSAVYFCASGFSQVHTEAFFGQGTRLTVV.

The gene calls are TRBV2 and TRBJ2-7; perhaps TRBD1 as D (6 bases). The CDR3 loop spans 14 amino acids. From germline, CDR1 is SNHLY and CDR2 FYNNEI. V lost 4 bases and J 3 bases, leaving 13 bases between the germline ends. This CDR3 is CASSAAGAFYEQYF. CDR3 DNA sequence: TGTGCCAGCAGTGCGGCAGGGGCGTTCTACGAGCAGTACTTC.

This chain links TRBV23-1 with TRBJ2-5; D might be TRBD1 (5 bases). TRBV23-1 is treated as an ORF (open reading frame) with a function not yet certain. Trimming took 3 bases from V and 3 from J, leaving 14 bases between them. This CDR3 is 15 amino acids long. DNA of the CDR3: TGCGCCAGCAGTCATAAGGGGTCTGTAGAAGAGACCCAGTACTTC. Its protein is CASSHKGSVEETQYF.

This rearrangement joins TRBV29-1 to TRBJ2-7; no definite D call. Germline CDR1 reads SQVTM; CDR2 reads ANQGSEA. This CDR3 has 12 residues. Trimming cost V 0 bases and J 5 bases, with 8 bases left between them. In DNA, the CDR3 is TGCAGCGTTGAAGATCGGGTACACGAGCAGTACTTC. Amino acid sequence: CSVEDRVHEQYF.

This chain uses TRBV4-3 with TRBJ1-1; 7 bases map to TRBD1. The CDR3 runs to 14 residues. Germline values: CDR1 LGHNA, CDR2 YSLEER. V was pared by 3 bases and J by 1 base, with 2 bases of the junction left unmatched. CDR3 nucleotide sequence: TGCGCCAGCAGCCAGAACAGGGGGAACACTGAAGCTTTCTTT. It encodes CASSQNRGNTEAFF.

The rearrangement joins TRBV30 to TRBJ2-1; TRBD2 aligns across 11 bases. CDR3 size: 14 residues. CDR1 and CDR2 (germline): GTSNPN, SVGIG (reference sequence). J gave up 6 bases and V 1 base, and 2 bases lay outside the gene matches. The CDR3 sequence: CAWSGLAGRNEQFF. The DNA for the CDR3 is TGTGCCTGGAGTGGACTAGCGGGACGCAATGAGCAGTTCTTC.

This chain joins TRBV19 and TRBJ1-1, with D possibly being TRBD1 (5 bases). Germline values: CDR1 LNHDA, CDR2 SQIVND (reference sequence). Between the trimmed V and J ends, which lost 4 bases and 4 bases, there was a span of 16 bases. The CDR3 is made up of 15 amino acids. CDR3: CASSNRGEARTEAFF. CDR3 DNA: TGTGCCAGTAGTAATCGAGGGGAGGCGCGCACTGAAGCTTTCTTT.

This chain uses TRBV7-6 with TRBJ2-3; 8 nucleotides match TRBD1. There are 16 residues in the CDR3. V lost 5 bases to trimming and J lost 4 bases; unmatched junction nucleotides: 11. Germline V gene data show CDR1 as SGHVS and CDR2 as FNYEAQ. The CDR3 sequence is CASSRQGKYPADTQYF. For the CDR3, the DNA is TGTGCCAGCAGCCGACAGGGGAAGTATCCGGCAGATACGCAGTATTTT.

This chain connects TRBV6-5 to TRBJ1-1, with D hard to call. Per the germline V gene, CDR1 is MNHEY and CDR2 is SVGAGI. The germline V and J ends were trimmed by 7 bases and 1 base, with 10 bases remaining between them. The CDR3 covers 13 residues. CDR3 sequence reads: CASIRSWNTEAFF. As DNA, the CDR3 is TGTGCCAGCATTCGGTCCTGGAACACTGAAGCTTTCTTT.

This clone was detected only a few times. The chain is built from TRBV2 and TRBJ1-1; D remains ambiguous. Trimming took 4 bases from V and 2 from J, leaving 5 bases between them. CDR1 is SNHLY, CDR2 FYNNEI, per germline. The CDR3 contains 12 residues. The DNA for the CDR3 is TGTGCCAGCAGTGTGCGTAACACTGAAGCTTTCTTT. It specifies CASSVRNTEAFF.

V usage is TRBV5-1 and J usage is TRBJ2-7; D may be TRBD2 (5 bases). CDR1 and CDR2 from the germline V gene are SGHRS and YFSETQ. V lost 3 bases and J lost 0, with 13 bases in between. This CDR3 has 15 amino acids. The CDR3 protein is CASSSNAGSSYEQYF. The DNA for the CDR3 is TGCGCCAGCAGCTCAAATGCTGGGAGCTCCTACGAGCAGTACTTC. Complete variable domain (other parts from reference TRBV5-1 and TRBJ2-7): KAGVTQTPRYLIKTRGQQVTLSCSPISGHRSVSWYQQTPGQGLQFLFEYFSETQRNKGNFPGRFSGRQFSNSRSEMNVSTLELGDSALYLCASSSNAGSSYEQYFGPGTRLTVT.

This chain connects TRBV10-3 to TRBJ1-4; D might be TRBD1 (6 bases). This CDR3 has 13 amino acids. Trimming took off 4 bases at V and 8 bases at J, with 11 bases between the two ends. The germline V gene encodes CDR1 ENHRY and CDR2 SYGVKD. The CDR3 is CAISGQVGEKLFF. For the CDR3, the DNA is TGTGCCATCAGTGGACAGGTGGGAGAAAAACTGTTTTTT.